The TCR beta chain under discussion was sequenced for a study of cytomegalovirus exposure and HLA in healthy donors. Looked up from germline, CDR1 is LNHNV and CDR2 is YYDKDF (reference sequence). The CDR3 contains 14 residues. Germline trimming cut 1 base from V and 6 bases from J; bases unmatched to any gene: 2. Researchers ran the PCR with 60 Vbeta and 13 Jbeta primers. Some clones are missing from TCRdb's copy, which holds only in-frame ones; the method was immunoSEQ multiplex PCR. The data contain roughly 180,000 clones, around four fifths of them singletons. The V call is TRBV15, the J call TRBJ1-5; 8 bases line up with TRBD1. What was sequenced was PBMCs. The receptor was derived from a woman aged 25 to 45 in good health and CMV-seronegative. The CDR3 spells CATSRGTGSQPQHF. The CDR3, as DNA: TGTGCCACCAGCAGAGGGACAGGGAGTCAGCCCCAGCATTTT.